This T cell receptor beta chain was sequenced in a study of blood T cell repertoires in COVID-19. The wider study: From the United States, Italy and Spain came samples of acute and convalescent COVID-19. Sources were T cells, B-cell-depleted T cells, or PBMCs; the material itself was cDNA or gDNA.

Per the original methods: Nucleated cell counts were estimated from reference gene primer amplification. The repertoire was sequenced with immunoSEQ multiplex PCR; TCRdb's copy has only in-frame clones and lacks some. The V and J calls and the clone size are those of that table, but D and trimming were determined from the DNA. The sample includes about 140,000 clones, almost 80% of them seen just once. The germline V gene has CDR1 SGHTA and CDR2 FQGNSA. This CDR3 has 17 residues. Trimming took 5 bases from V and 2 from J; bases not matched to a gene: 11. What was sequenced was peripheral blood. This sequence was found in a man aged 55-75 years who had recovered from COVID-19. The V call is TRBV7-2, the J call TRBJ2-1; 8 bases match TRBD2. In DNA, the CDR3 is TGTGCCAGCAGCCTAAGGCTAGCGGGCGGTACCTACAATGAGCAGTTCTTC. Its protein product is CASSLRLAGGTYNEQFF.